This TCR beta chain is drawn from a study of CD8+CD57+ T cells in acquired aplastic anemia. Study overall: Sorted CD4+ and CD8+ cells yielded approximately 3.4 ug of DNA on average. Study-wide results and limits: Patients and controls were found to share over 25 CD8+ CDR3 sequences.

This clonotype was recorded at least ten times. The antigen remains unidentified. Patients chosen for sequencing had shown CD8+CD57+ cell expansion by flow cytometry. Sampling of blood occurred while the patients had still received no therapy. V lost 2 bases and J lost 5, with 12 bases in between. CDR1 and CDR2 (germline): MGHRA, YSYEKL. This CDR3 is built from 14 residues. Genomic DNA, serving as template, underwent TCR beta VDJ and CDR3 profiling. TCRdb passed the reads through MiXCR, listing each CDR3 protein once. In the table there are around 190,000 distinct CDR3 sequences, about 44% of which are singletons.

The source material was sorted CD4+, CD8+, or CD8+CD57+ T cells (not recorded which) from PBMCs. The TCR sequence derives from a human donor with aplastic anemia. J is TRBJ2-5 and V is TRBV4-1; a possible D gene is TRBD2 (5 bases). This CDR3 reads CASSQSTSEETQYF. The CDR3 DNA sequence: TGCGCCAGCAGCCAATCCACTAGTGAGGAGACCCAGTACTTC.